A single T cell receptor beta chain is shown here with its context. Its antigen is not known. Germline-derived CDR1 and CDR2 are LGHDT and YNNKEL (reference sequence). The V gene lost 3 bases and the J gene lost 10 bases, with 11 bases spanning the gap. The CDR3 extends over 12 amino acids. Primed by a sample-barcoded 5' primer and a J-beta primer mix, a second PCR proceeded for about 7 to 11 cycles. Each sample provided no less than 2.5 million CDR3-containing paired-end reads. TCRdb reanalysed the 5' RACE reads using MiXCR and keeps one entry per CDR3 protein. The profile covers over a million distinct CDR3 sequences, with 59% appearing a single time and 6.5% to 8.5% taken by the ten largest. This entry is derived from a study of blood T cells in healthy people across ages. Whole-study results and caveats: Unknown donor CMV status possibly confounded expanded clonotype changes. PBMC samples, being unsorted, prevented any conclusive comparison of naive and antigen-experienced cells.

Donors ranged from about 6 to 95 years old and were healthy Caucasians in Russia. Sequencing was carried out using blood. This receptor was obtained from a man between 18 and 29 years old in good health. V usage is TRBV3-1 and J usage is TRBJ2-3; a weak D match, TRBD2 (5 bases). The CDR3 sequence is CASSQAGDAQYF. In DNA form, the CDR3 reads TGTGCCAGCAGCCAGGCCGGGGATGCGCAGTATTTT.